This TCR beta chain comes out of a study of blood T cell repertoires in COVID-19. TCRdb keeps only in-frame clones here, not all; method: immunoSEQ multiplex PCR. The sample has 350,000 to 450,000 clones; 87% are singletons. The table lists this clone with a count of one. The sample consisted of PBMCs or T cells enriched from blood (not recorded which). This clonotype was obtained from a man aged 35-49 years in a cohort exposed to, infected with or recovered from COVID-19 (not recorded which).

This CDR3 is CASSYRDMQYF. The CDR3 DNA sequence: TGTGCCAGCAGTTACCGGGACATGCAGTACTTC. The chain joins TRBV28 to TRBJ2-7; D may be TRBD1 (6 bases). Germline V gene sequence: CDR1 MDHEN, CDR2 SYDVKM. This CDR3 contains 11 residues. V lost 4 bases and J lost 9, with 10 bases in between.